This T cell receptor beta chain was sequenced during a study of blood T cell repertoires in COVID-19. In the study overall: Sources were T cells, B-cell-depleted T cells, or PBMCs; the material itself was cDNA or gDNA.

V shed 10 bases and J shed 1 base, with 16 bases lying between them. CDR1 MNHEY and CDR2 SVGAGI come from the germline V gene. This CDR3 comprises 14 residues. Per the original methods: The assay estimated nucleated cells by amplifying reference gene primers. Clones were read by immunoSEQ multiplex PCR, and TCRdb kept only the in-frame ones, dropping some. V, J and clone size were drawn from that table, and D and trimming were deduced from the DNA. Of 95,000 to 120,000 clones listed, roughly 85% were seen once; the top ten hold around an eighth. The chain joins TRBV6-5 to TRBJ1-1; no clear D gene. This receptor was obtained from a human donor in a cohort sampled during active COVID-19. Sequenced input: peripheral blood. CDR3 DNA: TGTGCCACCTCATTGGGCAGTTGGAACACTGAAGCTTTCTTT. Translation: CATSLGSWNTEAFF.